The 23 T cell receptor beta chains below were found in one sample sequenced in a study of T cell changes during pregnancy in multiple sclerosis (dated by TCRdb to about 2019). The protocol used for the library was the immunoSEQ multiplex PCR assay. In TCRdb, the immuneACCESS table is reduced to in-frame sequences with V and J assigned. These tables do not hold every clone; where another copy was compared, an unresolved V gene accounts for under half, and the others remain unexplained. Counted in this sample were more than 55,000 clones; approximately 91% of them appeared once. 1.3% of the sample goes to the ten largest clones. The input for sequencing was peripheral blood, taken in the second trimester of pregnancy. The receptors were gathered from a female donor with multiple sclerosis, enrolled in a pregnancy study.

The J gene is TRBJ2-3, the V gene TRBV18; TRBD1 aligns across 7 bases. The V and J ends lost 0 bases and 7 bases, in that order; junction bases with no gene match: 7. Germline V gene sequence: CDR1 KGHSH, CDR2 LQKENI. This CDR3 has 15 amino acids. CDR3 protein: CASSPPGTDRHTQYF. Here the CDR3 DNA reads TGTGCCAGCTCACCACCCGGGACAGACAGACATACGCAGTATTTT.

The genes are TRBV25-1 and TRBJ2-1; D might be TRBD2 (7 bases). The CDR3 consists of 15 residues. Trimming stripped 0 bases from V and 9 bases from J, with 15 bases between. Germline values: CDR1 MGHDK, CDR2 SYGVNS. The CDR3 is CASSEYGTGRGEQFF. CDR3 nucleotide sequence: TGTGCCAGCAGTGAATATGGTACAGGGAGGGGTGAGCAGTTCTTC.

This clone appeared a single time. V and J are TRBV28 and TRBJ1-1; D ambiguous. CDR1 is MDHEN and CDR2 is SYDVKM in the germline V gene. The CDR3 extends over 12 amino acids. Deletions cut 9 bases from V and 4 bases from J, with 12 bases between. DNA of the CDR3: TGTGCCAGTCTCGGGAGGCTCACTGAAGCTTTCTTT. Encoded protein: CASLGRLTEAFF.

The CDR3 reads CASSRPGGYEQYF. CDR3 nucleotides: TGTGCCAGCTCACGTCCAGGGGGCTACGAGCAGTACTTC. The rearrangement joins TRBV18 to TRBJ2-7, with TRBD1 matching 7 bases. The V gene end was trimmed by 4 bases and the J gene end by 3 bases; junction bases not matched to a gene: 3. This CDR3 has 13 amino acids. Germline-derived CDR1 and CDR2 are KGHSH and LQKENI. Full variable domain (missing parts from reference TRBV18 and TRBJ2-7): NAGVMQNPRHLVRRRGQEARLRCSPMKGHSHVYWYRQLPEEGLKFMVYLQKENIIDESGMPKERFSAEFPKEGPSILRIQQVVRGDSAAYFCASSRPGGYEQYFGPGTRLTVT.

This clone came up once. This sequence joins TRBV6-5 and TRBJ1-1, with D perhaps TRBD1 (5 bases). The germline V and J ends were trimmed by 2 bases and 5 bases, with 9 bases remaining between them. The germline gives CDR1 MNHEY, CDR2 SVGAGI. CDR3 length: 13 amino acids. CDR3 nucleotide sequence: TGTGCCAGCAGTTACGCAGGGCCAACTGAAGCTTTCTTT. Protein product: CASSYAGPTEAFF.

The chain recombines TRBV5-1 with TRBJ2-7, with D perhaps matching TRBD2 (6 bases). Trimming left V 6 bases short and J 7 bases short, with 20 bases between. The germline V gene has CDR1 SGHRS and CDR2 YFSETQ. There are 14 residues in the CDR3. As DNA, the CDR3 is TGCGCCAGCATGGGGACGTTCGGGGGTAGTGAGCAGTACTTC. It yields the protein CASMGTFGGSEQYF.

The CDR3 nucleotides are TGTGCTAGTGGTTTGGTACCGGACGGGGAAACCTTGAACACTGAAGCTTTCTTT. This gives the protein CASGLVPDGETLNTEAFF. The rearrangement joins TRBV12-5 to TRBJ1-1; no firm D call. V was clipped by 0 bases and J by 0 bases, with 17 bases between them. CDR1 and CDR2 from the germline V gene are LGHNT and FRNRAP. CDR3 length equals 18 residues.

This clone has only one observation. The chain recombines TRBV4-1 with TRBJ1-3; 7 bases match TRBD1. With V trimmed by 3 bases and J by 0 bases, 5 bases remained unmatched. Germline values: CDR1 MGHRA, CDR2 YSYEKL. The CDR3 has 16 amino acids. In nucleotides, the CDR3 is TGCGCCAGCAGCCACGCCGACAGGGACTCTGGAAACACCATATATTTT. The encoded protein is CASSHADRDSGNTIYF.

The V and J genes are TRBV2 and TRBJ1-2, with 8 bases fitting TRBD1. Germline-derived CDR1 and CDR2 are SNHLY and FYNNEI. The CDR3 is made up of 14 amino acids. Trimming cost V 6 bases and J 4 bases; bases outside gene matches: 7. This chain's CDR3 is CASSGQGTRYGYTF. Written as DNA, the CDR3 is TGTGCCAGCAGCGGACAGGGAACCCGCTATGGCTACACCTTC.

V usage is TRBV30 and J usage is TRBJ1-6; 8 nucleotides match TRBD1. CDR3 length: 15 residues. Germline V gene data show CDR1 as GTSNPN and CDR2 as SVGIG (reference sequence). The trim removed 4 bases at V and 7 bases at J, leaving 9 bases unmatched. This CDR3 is CAWTFRDRQNSPLHF. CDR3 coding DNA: TGTGCCTGGACCTTCAGGGACAGGCAAAATTCACCCCTCCACTTT.

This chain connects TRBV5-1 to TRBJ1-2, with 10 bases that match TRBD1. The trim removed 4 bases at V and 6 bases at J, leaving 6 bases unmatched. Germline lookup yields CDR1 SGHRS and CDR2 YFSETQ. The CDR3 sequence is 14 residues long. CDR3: CASSLTGTGDGYTF. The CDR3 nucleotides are TGCGCCAGCAGCCTGACCGGGACAGGGGATGGCTACACCTTC.

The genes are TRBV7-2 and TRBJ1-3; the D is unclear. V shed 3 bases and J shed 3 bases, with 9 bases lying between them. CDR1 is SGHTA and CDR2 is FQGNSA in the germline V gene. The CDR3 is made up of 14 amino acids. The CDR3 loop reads CASSFGLGGNTIYF. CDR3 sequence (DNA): TGTGCCAGCAGCTTCGGGTTAGGTGGAAACACCATATATTTT.

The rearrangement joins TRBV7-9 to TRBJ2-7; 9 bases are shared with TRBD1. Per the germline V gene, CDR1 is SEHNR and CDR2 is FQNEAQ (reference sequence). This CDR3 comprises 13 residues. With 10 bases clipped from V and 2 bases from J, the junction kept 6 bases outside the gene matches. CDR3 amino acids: CATSGTGPYEQYF. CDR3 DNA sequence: TGTGCCACTTCCGGGACAGGGCCCTACGAGCAGTACTTC.

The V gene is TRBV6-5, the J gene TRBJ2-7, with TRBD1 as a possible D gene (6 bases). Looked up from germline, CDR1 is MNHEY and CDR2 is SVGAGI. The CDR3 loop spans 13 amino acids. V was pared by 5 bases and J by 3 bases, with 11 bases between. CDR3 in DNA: TGTGCCAGCAGTGGCTACAGGGTCTACGAGCAGTACTTC. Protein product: CASSGYRVYEQYF.

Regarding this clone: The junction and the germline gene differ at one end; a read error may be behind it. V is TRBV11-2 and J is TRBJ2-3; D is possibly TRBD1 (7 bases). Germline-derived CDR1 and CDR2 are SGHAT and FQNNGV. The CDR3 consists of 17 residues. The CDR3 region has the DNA TGTGCCAGCAGCCTAGATGGGGGCCTACAGGGGAGGGATACGCAGTATTTT. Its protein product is CASSLDGGLQGRDTQYF.

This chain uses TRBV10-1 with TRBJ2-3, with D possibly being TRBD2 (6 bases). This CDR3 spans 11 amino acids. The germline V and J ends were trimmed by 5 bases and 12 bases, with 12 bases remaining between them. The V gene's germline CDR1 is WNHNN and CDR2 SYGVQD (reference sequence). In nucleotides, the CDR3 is TGCGCCAGCAGTTCGGGACTCCTTCAGTATTTT. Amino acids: CASSSGLLQYF.

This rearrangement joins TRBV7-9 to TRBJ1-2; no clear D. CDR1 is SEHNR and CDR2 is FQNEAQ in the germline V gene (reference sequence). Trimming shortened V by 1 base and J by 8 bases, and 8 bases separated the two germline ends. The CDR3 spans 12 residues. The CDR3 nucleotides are TGTGCCAGCAGCTTAGGCCTCCGGGGCTACACCTTC. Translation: CASSLGLRGYTF.

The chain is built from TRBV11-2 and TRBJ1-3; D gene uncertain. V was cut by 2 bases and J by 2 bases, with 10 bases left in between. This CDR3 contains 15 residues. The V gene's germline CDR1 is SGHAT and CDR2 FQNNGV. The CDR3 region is CASSLYGETGNTIYF. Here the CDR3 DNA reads TGTGCCAGCAGCTTATACGGAGAAACTGGAAACACCATATATTTT.

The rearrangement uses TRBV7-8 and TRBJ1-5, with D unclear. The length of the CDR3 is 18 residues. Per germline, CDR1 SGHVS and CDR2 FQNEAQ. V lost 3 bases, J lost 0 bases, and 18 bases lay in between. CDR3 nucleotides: TGTGCCAGCAGCTTCCGCCAGCGGGCAGCATATAGCAATCAGCCCCAGCATTTT. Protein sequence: CASSFRQRAAYSNQPQHF.

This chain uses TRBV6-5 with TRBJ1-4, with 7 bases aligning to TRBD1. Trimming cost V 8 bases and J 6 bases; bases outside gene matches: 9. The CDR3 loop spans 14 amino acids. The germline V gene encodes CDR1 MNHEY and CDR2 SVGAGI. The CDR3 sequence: CASGRGRGDEKLFF. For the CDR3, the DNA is TGTGCCAGCGGGAGGGGGCGGGGGGATGAAAAACTGTTTTTT.

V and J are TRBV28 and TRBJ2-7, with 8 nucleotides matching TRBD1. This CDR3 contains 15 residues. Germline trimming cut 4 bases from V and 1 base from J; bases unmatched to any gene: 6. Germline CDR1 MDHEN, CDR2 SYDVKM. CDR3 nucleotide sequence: TGTGCCAGCAGTTACCGGACAGGGTTTTCCTACGAGCAGTACTTC. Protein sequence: CASSYRTGFSYEQYF.

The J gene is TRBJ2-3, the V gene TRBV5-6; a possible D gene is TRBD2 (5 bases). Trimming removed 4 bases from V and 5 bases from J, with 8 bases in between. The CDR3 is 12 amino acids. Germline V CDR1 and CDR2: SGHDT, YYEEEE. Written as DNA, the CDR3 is TGTGCCAGCAGCGATAGCGAAGATACGCAGTATTTT. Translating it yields CASSDSEDTQYF.

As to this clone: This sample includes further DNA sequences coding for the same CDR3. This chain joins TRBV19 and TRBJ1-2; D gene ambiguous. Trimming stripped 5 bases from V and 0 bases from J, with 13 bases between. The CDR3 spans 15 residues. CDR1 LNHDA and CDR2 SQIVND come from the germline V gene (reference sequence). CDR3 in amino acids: CASSPRTGANYGYTF. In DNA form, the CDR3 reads TGTGCCAGTAGTCCCCGGACGGGAGCTAACTATGGCTACACCTTC.